Each of the 30 T cell receptor beta chains below was sequenced from the same sample in a study of blood T cell repertoires in COVID-19. TCRdb keeps only in-frame clones here, not all; method: immunoSEQ multiplex PCR. The sample holds around 180,000 clones, 86% seen once. The sample comprised peripheral blood. Source of these receptors: a woman younger than 45 with active or convalescent COVID-19.

This chain connects TRBV6-5 to TRBJ2-3; 9 bases agree with TRBD1. The V gene's germline CDR1 is MNHEY and CDR2 SVGAGI. With V trimmed by 10 bases and J by 3 bases, 11 bases remained unmatched. The CDR3 is 15 residues long. The CDR3 is CATRINRGRTDTQYF. The CDR3, as DNA: TGTGCCACCAGAATAAACAGGGGGCGGACAGATACGCAGTATTTT.

This clone was seen only once. The chain carries TRBV28 and TRBJ1-2, with D unresolved. Trimming shortened V by 6 bases and J by 7 bases, and 21 bases separated the two germline ends. Germline loops: CDR1 MDHEN, CDR2 SYDVKM. The CDR3 has 15 residues. CDR3 protein: CASSRRPGDRSGYTF. The CDR3 DNA reads as TGTGCCAGCAGCAGAAGACCGGGAGATAGGTCTGGCTACACCTTC.

The rearrangement joins TRBV5-1 to TRBJ2-2; D may be TRBD1 (5 bases). The CDR3 runs 15 residues. Germline V lookup: CDR1 SGHRS, CDR2 YFSETQ. Between the trimmed V and J ends, which lost 1 base and 1 base, there was a span of 8 bases. The DNA for the CDR3 is TGCGCCAGCAGCTTGACAGGCGAGAACACCGGGGAGCTGTTTTTT. It yields the protein CASSLTGENTGELFF.

The chain carries TRBV19 and TRBJ1-4; tentative D call: TRBD1 (5 bases). V was shortened by 3 bases and J by 8 bases, with 10 bases between the two germline ends. CDR3 length equals 13 residues. CDR1 and CDR2 (germline): LNHDA, SQIVND (reference sequence). The CDR3 protein is CASSIAEGEKLFF. The CDR3 bases are TGTGCCAGTAGTATTGCGGAGGGGGAAAAACTGTTTTTT.

The chain employs TRBV5-6 and TRBJ2-1, with D tentatively TRBD2 (5 bases). CDR3 size: 14 residues. Trimming left V 4 bases short and J 9 bases short, with 17 bases between. The germline V gene encodes CDR1 SGHDT and CDR2 YYEEEE. DNA for the CDR3: TGTGCCAGCAGCGTCGAGGGCCCAGACGGTGAGCAGTTCTTC. Translated, it gives CASSVEGPDGEQFF.

The chain recombines TRBV27 with TRBJ1-6, with a possible D match to TRBD1 (6 bases). V was cut by 6 bases and J by 8 bases, with 14 bases left in between. Germline V gene sequence: CDR1 MNHEY, CDR2 SMNVEV (reference sequence). The CDR3 has 14 amino acids. CDR3 loop: CASSPVGADSPLHF. CDR3 coding DNA: TGTGCCAGCAGCCCCGTGGGGGCGGATTCACCCCTCCACTTT.

J is TRBJ2-7 and V is TRBV12-3 or TRBV12-4; perhaps TRBD2 as D (6 bases). The CDR3 contains 13 residues. V was cut by 3 bases and J by 5 bases, with 11 bases left in between. The CDR3 reads CASSFPSVDEQYF. DNA for the CDR3: TGTGCCAGCAGTTTCCCTAGCGTTGACGAGCAGTACTTC.

The rearrangement links TRBV29-1 to TRBJ2-1; D is undetermined. The CDR3 covers 14 residues. V was trimmed by 5 bases and J by 3 bases, leaving 14 bases between them. Germline values: CDR1 SQVTM, CDR2 ANQGSEA. The CDR3 nucleotides read TGCAGCGTTCAACCTCGAGAAAACTACAATGAGCAGTTCTTC. It specifies CSVQPRENYNEQFF.

V usage is TRBV2 and J usage is TRBJ2-7; 10 nucleotides agree with TRBD2. The length of the CDR3 is 18 residues. V was clipped by 6 bases and J by 2 bases; unmatched bases: 16. Germline V gene sequence: CDR1 SNHLY, CDR2 FYNNEI. The CDR3 here is CASREELAGLGGTYEQYF. CDR3 coding DNA: TGTGCCAGCAGAGAGGAACTAGCGGGATTGGGGGGCACCTACGAGCAGTACTTC.

The J gene is TRBJ2-2, the V gene TRBV11-2; 7 nucleotides agree with TRBD2. From germline, CDR1 is SGHAT and CDR2 FQNNGV. This CDR3 spans 12 amino acids. V trimming: 3 bases; J trimming: 13 bases; junction bases outside the gene matches: 5. The CDR3 DNA reads TGTGCCAGCAGCTTGGGGGGGAACGGGCTGTTTTTT. Protein product: CASSLGGNGLFF.

The chain is built from TRBV5-1 and TRBJ1-4, with TRBD1 matching over 10 bases. Trimming at V came to 2 bases and at J to 7 bases, leaving 5 bases not matched to a gene. Germline CDR1 and CDR2: SGHRS and YFSETQ. The CDR3 is 15 residues long. CDR3 bases: TGCGCCAGCAGCTTACCGGGGACAGGGGCTGAAAAACTGTTTTTT. It yields the protein CASSLPGTGAEKLFF. The whole variable domain, remainder taken from reference TRBV5-1 and TRBJ1-4, is KAGVTQTPRYLIKTRGQQVTLSCSPISGHRSVSWYQQTPGQGLQFLFEYFSETQRNKGNFPGRFSGRQFSNSRSEMNVSTLELGDSALYLCASSLPGTGAEKLFFGSGTQLSVL.

The chain combines TRBV12-3 or TRBV12-4 with TRBJ1-1; D might be TRBD1 (6 bases). The CDR3 sequence is 11 residues long. The CDR3 here is CAAQGPSEAFF. CDR3 coding DNA: TGTGCAGCACAGGGTCCGTCTGAAGCTTTCTTT.

Only one count was recorded for this clone. J is TRBJ1-3 and V is TRBV23-1, with D maybe TRBD1 (5 bases). TRBV23-1 is designated an ORF whose function remains uncertain. CDR3 length: 19 amino acids. Trimming took 0 bases from V and 0 from J, leaving 18 bases between them. The CDR3 sequence: CASSQSEPRQKFSGNTIYF. CDR3 in DNA: TGCGCCAGCAGTCAATCAGAGCCGAGACAGAAATTCTCTGGAAACACCATATATTTT.

This rearrangement joins TRBV19 to TRBJ2-7, with 8 bases fitting TRBD1. J was trimmed by 4 bases and V by 5 bases; bases with no gene match: 10. This CDR3 contains 15 residues. Germline V CDR1 and CDR2: LNHDA, SQIVND (reference sequence). The CDR3 sequence is CASSEFGQGNYEQYF. The CDR3 coding sequence is TGTGCCAGTAGTGAATTCGGACAGGGAAATTACGAGCAGTACTTC. Filled out from reference TRBV19 and TRBJ2-7, the complete variable domain reads DGGITQSPKYLFRKEGQNVTLSCEQNLNHDAMYWYRQDPGQGLRLIYYSQIVNDFQKGDIAEGYSVSREKKESFPLTVTSAQKNPTAFYLCASSEFGQGNYEQYFGPGTRLTVT.

The rearrangement joins TRBV7-2 to TRBJ2-7, with 9 bases that match TRBD2. The CDR3 has 14 residues. The V gene end was trimmed by 5 bases and the J gene end by 2 bases; junction bases not matched to a gene: 4. CDR1 and CDR2 from the germline V gene are SGHTA and FQGNSA. For the CDR3, the DNA is TGTGCCAGCAGCACGGCGGGAGGGCCCTACGAGCAGTACTTC. Protein: CASSTAGGPYEQYF.

V gene TRBV7-2 combines with J gene TRBJ2-3, with 7 bases that match TRBD2. After removal of 3 bases from V and 2 bases from J, the junction contained 5 bases not matched to a gene. The V gene's germline CDR1 is SGHTA and CDR2 FQGNSA. This CDR3 is 15 amino acids long. The CDR3 region is CASSFTGGPTDTQYF. The CDR3 nucleotides are TGTGCCAGCAGCTTTACGGGGGGACCCACAGATACGCAGTATTTT.

The chain carries TRBV29-1 and TRBJ2-7, with TRBD1 matching over 7 bases. V dropped 6 bases and J dropped 2; count of bases not matched to a gene: 4. Looked up from germline, CDR1 is SQVTM and CDR2 is ANQGSEA. This CDR3 has 12 amino acids. The CDR3 loop reads CSVRTGAYEQYF. The CDR3 nucleotides are TGCAGCGTGAGGACAGGAGCCTACGAGCAGTACTTC.

The chain links TRBV15 to TRBJ1-1, with no clear D. The CDR3 totals 13 residues. V was clipped by 1 base and J by 2 bases, with 5 bases between them. Per germline, CDR1 LNHNV and CDR2 YYDKDF (reference sequence). The CDR3 DNA follows: TGTGCCACCAGCAGAGTCTTAAACACTGAAGCTTTCTTT. This encodes CATSRVLNTEAFF.

This rearrangement joins TRBV11-3 to TRBJ1-4, with 7 positions matching TRBD1. Germline V gene lookup returns CDR1 SGHNT and CDR2 YENEEA. This CDR3 has 15 amino acids. Germline trimming cut 1 base from V and 5 bases from J; bases unmatched to any gene: 4. CDR3 amino acids: CASSLARGSNEKLFF. Written as DNA, the CDR3 is TGTGCCAGCAGCTTAGCCAGGGGGAGCAATGAAAAACTGTTTTTT.

The chain carries TRBV6-2 or TRBV6-3 and TRBJ1-2; D gene unclear. The germline V and J ends were trimmed by 2 bases and 3 bases, with 7 bases remaining between them. Per germline, CDR1 MNHEY and CDR2 SVGEGT. There are 13 residues in the CDR3. In DNA form, the CDR3 reads TGTGCCAGCAGTTACCGGGAAGACTATGGCTACACCTTC. Its translation: CASSYREDYGYTF.

The J gene is TRBJ2-2, the V gene TRBV11-2; TRBD2 aligns across 11 bases. The CDR3 contains 18 residues. Looked up from germline, CDR1 is SGHAT and CDR2 is FQNNGV. V shed 6 bases and J 1 base; nucleotides not matched to a gene: 10. The CDR3 spells CASSYYRLAGGNTGELFF. CDR3 nucleotides: TGTGCCAGCAGTTACTACCGGCTAGCGGGGGGGAACACCGGGGAGCTGTTTTTT. The full variable domain, rest sourced from reference TRBV11-2 and TRBJ2-2, is EAGVAQSPRYKIIEKRQSVAFWCNPISGHATLYWYQQILGQGPKLLIQFQNNGVVDDSQLPKDRFSAERLKGVDSTLKIQPAKLEDSAVYLCASSYYRLAGGNTGELFFGEGSRLTVL.

This clone was found once. The chain has TRBV7-9 and TRBJ2-3; D is perhaps TRBD2 (5 bases). V was clipped by 5 bases and J by 4 bases, with 19 bases between them. Looked up from germline, CDR1 is SEHNR and CDR2 is FQNEAQ (reference sequence). CDR3 length: 16 amino acids. The CDR3 DNA follows: TGTGCCAGCAGCCCCTGGACTCCCGCTCGGGCAGATACGCAGTATTTT. It yields the protein CASSPWTPARADTQYF.

The chain links TRBV30 to TRBJ1-4, with 7 bases that match TRBD1. The CDR3 is 13 amino acids. Germline CDR1 GTSNPN, CDR2 SVGIG (reference sequence). Trimming took 3 bases from V and 8 from J; bases not matched to a gene: 6. CDR3 amino acids: CAWSQGEPEKLFF. CDR3 nucleotide sequence: TGTGCCTGGAGCCAGGGGGAACCGGAAAAACTGTTTTTT.

This rearrangement joins TRBV2 to TRBJ1-5; TRBD1 matches 7 bases. The germline gives CDR1 SNHLY, CDR2 FYNNEI. The V gene end was trimmed by 5 bases and the J gene end by 5 bases; junction bases not matched to a gene: 3. CDR3 size: 13 residues. The CDR3 sequence: CASSTGVYQPQHF. In nucleotides, the CDR3 is TGTGCCAGCAGTACAGGGGTCTATCAGCCCCAGCATTTT.

The chain employs TRBV24-1 and TRBJ2-2, with a tentative D call TRBD1 (6 bases). This CDR3 has 16 residues. V lost 6 bases and J lost 0, with 13 bases in between. The germline V gene has CDR1 KGHDR and CDR2 SFDVKD. DNA of the CDR3: TGTGCCACCAGTCATCCGGCAGGGGCGAACACCGGGGAGCTGTTTTTT. It specifies CATSHPAGANTGELFF.

The genes are TRBV16 and TRBJ1-6; D not resolved. V dropped 2 bases and J dropped 2 bases, with 10 bases sitting between them. The CDR3 is made up of 16 amino acids. The germline gives CDR1 KGHSY, CDR2 FQNENV. The CDR3 sequence is CASSQNAPAYNSPLHF. The CDR3 coding sequence is TGTGCCAGCAGCCAAAATGCGCCCGCCTATAATTCACCCCTCCACTTT.

This clone was counted a single time. The chain employs TRBV7-9 and TRBJ1-3; tentatively, D is TRBD1 (5 bases). V was cut by 2 bases and J by 2 bases, with 7 bases left in between. CDR1 is SEHNR and CDR2 is FQNEAQ in the germline V gene (reference sequence). CDR3 length: 14 residues. The CDR3 nucleotides read TGTGCCAGCAGCTTACCGGACACTGGAAACACCATATATTTT. Protein sequence: CASSLPDTGNTIYF.

The rearrangement links TRBV2 to TRBJ1-4, with a tentative D call TRBD1 (6 bases). CDR1 SNHLY and CDR2 FYNNEI come from the germline V gene. Trimming removed 3 bases at V and 0 bases at J, with 11 bases between. The CDR3 extends over 16 amino acids. CDR3 protein: CASSDRGPATNEKLFF. The CDR3 DNA is TGTGCCAGCAGTGACAGGGGCCCCGCAACTAATGAAAAACTGTTTTTT.

V and J are TRBV12-3 or TRBV12-4 and TRBJ2-3; 7 nucleotides align to TRBD1. J lost 4 bases, V lost 7 bases, and 5 bases had no gene match. This CDR3 has 13 residues. DNA for the CDR3: TGTGCCAGCAATACAGGGGCCGCAGATACGCAGTATTTT. Protein sequence: CASNTGAADTQYF.

CDR3 bases: TGTGCCAGCCAACCCCCCCACAACGATCAGCCCCAGCATTTT. Amino acid sequence: CASQPPHNDQPQHF. The chain joins TRBV28 to TRBJ1-5; D is unresolved. The germline V and J ends were trimmed by 8 bases and 5 bases, with 16 bases remaining between them. The CDR3 totals 14 residues. CDR1 is MDHEN, CDR2 SYDVKM, per germline.